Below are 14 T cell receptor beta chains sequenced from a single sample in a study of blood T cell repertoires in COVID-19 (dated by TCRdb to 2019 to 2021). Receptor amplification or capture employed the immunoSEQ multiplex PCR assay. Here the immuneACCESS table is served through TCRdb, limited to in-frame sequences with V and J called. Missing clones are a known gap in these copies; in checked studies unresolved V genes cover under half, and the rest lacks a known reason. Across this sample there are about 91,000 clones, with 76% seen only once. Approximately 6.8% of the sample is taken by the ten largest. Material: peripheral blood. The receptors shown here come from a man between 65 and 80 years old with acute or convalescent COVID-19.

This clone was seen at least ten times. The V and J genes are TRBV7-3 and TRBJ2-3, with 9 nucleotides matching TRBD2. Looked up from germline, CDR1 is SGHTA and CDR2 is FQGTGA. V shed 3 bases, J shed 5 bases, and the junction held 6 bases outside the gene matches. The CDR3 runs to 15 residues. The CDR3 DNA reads TGTGCCAGCAGCTTCTGGGGTAGCGGGGGAGATACGCAGTATTTT. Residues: CASSFWGSGGDTQYF. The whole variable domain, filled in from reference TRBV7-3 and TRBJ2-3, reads GAGVSQTPSNKVTEKGKYVELRCDPISGHTALYWYRQSLGQGPEFLIYFQGTGAADDSGLPNDRFFAVRPEGSVSTLKIQRTERGDSAVYLCASSFWGSGGDTQYFGPGTRLTVL.

The CDR3 region has the DNA TGTGCCAGCAGGGAACTTAGCGGGTCCCGAGATACGCAGTATTTT. Protein: CASRELSGSRDTQYF. The chain links TRBV2 to TRBJ2-3; 7 bases fit TRBD2. The CDR3 runs to 15 residues. Germline assignment: CDR1 SNHLY and CDR2 FYNNEI. V trimming: 6 bases; J trimming: 5 bases; junction bases outside the gene matches: 11.

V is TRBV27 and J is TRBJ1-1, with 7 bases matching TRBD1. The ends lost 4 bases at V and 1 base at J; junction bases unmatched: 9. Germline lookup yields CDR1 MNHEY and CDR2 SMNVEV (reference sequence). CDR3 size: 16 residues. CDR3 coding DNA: TGTGCCAGCAGTTCACTAAAAGGGGACAGGAACACTGAAGCTTTCTTT. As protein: CASSSLKGDRNTEAFF.

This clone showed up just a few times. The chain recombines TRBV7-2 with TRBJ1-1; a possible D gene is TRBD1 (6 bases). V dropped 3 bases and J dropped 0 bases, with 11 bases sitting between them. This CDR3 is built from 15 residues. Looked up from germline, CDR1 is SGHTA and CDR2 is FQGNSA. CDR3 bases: TGTGCCAGCAGCTTGACAGGAGGCATGAACACTGAAGCTTTCTTT. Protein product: CASSLTGGMNTEAFF.

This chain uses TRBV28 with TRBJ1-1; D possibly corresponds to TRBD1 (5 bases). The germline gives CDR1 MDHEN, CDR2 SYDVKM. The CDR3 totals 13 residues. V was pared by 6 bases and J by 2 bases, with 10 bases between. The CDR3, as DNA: TGTGCCAGCAGGGGTCAGGGCAACACTGAAGCTTTCTTT. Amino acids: CASRGQGNTEAFF.

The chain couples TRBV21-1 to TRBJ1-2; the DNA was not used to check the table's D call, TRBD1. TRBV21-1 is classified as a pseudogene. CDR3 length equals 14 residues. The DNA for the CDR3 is TGTGCCAGCAGGGGGCGACAGGGAGACTATGGCTACACCTTC. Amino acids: CASRGRQGDYGYTF.

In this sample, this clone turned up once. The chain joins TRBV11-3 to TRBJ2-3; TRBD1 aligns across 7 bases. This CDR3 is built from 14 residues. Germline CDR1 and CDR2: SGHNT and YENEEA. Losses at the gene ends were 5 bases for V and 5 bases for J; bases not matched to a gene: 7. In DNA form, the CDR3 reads TGTGCCAGCAGCGCCTCAACAGGGGTAGATACGCAGTATTTT. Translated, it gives CASSASTGVDTQYF.

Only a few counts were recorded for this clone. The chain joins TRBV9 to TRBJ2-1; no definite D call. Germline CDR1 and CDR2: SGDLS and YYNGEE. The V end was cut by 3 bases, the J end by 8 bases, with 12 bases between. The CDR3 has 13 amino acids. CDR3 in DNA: TGTGCCAGCAGCGCCGCCCCCGTAGATGAGCAGTTCTTC. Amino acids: CASSAAPVDEQFF.

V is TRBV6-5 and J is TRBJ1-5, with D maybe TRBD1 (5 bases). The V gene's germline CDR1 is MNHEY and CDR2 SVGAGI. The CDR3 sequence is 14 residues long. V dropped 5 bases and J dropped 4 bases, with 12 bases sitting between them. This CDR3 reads CASSPGIGNQPQHF. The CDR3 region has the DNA TGTGCCAGCAGTCCAGGGATAGGAAATCAGCCCCAGCATTTT.

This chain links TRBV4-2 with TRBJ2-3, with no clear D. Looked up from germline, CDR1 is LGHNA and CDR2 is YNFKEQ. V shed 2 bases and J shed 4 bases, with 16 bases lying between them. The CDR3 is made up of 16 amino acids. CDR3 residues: CASSQRAKSSADTQYF. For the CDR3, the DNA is TGTGCCAGCAGCCAACGAGCCAAATCAAGCGCAGATACGCAGTATTTT.

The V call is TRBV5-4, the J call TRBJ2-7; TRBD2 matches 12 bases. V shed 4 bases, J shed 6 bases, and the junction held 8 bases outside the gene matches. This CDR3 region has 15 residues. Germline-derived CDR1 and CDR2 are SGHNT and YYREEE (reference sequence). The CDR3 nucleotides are TGTGCCAGCAGCCCCGGACTAGCGGGACTCCTCGAGCAGTACTTC. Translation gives CASSPGLAGLLEQYF.

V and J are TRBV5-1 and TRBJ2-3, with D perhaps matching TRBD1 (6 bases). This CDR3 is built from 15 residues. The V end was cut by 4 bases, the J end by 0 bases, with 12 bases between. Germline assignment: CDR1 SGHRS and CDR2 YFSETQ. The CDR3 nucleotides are TGCGCCAGCAGCGCCGGGACACCTAGCACAGATACGCAGTATTTT. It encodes CASSAGTPSTDTQYF.

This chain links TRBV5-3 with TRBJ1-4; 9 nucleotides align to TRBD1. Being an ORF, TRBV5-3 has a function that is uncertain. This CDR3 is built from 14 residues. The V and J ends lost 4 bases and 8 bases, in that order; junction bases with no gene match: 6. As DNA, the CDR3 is TGTGCCAGAAGCCGGACAGGGGAGGAAGAAAAACTGTTTTTT. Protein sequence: CARSRTGEEEKLFF.

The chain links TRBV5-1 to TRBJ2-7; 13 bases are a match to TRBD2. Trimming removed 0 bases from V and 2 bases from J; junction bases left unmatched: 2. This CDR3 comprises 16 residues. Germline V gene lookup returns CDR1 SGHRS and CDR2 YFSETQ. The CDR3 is CASSLGGTSGTYEQYF. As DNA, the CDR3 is TGCGCCAGCAGCTTGGGGGGGACTAGCGGGACCTACGAGCAGTACTTC.